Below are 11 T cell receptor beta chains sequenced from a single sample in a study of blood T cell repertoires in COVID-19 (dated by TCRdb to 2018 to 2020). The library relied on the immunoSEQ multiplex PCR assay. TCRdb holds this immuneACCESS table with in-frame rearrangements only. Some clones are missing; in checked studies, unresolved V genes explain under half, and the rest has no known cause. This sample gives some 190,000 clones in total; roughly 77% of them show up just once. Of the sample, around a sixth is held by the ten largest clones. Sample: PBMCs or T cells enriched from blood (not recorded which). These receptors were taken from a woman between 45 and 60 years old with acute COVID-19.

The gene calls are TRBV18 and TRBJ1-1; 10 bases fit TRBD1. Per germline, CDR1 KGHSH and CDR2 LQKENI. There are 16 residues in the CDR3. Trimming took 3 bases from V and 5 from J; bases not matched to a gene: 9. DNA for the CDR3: TGTGCCAGCTCACCCGGGACAGGGGTTCTAGGGACTGAAGCTTTCTTT. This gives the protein CASSPGTGVLGTEAFF.

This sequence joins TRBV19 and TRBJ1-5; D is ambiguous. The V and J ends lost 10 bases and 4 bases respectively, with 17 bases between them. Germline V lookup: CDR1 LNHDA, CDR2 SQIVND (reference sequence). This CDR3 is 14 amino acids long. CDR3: CATRGREPNQPQHF. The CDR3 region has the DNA TGTGCCACCCGTGGGAGGGAACCGAATCAGCCCCAGCATTTT.

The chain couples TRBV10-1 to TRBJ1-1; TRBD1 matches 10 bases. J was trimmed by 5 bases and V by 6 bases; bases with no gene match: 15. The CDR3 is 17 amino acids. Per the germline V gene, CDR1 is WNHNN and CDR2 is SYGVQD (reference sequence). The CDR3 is CASSDGWDRGEETEAFF. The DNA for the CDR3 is TGCGCCAGCAGCGATGGGTGGGACAGGGGAGAGGAGACTGAAGCTTTCTTT.

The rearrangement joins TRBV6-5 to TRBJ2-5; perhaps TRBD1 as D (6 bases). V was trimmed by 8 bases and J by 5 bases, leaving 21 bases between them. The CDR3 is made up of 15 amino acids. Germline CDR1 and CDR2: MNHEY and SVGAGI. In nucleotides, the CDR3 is TGTGCCAGCTCCTCCCCCCTTGGGGGCCGGGAGACCCAGTACTTC. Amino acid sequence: CASSSPLGGRETQYF.

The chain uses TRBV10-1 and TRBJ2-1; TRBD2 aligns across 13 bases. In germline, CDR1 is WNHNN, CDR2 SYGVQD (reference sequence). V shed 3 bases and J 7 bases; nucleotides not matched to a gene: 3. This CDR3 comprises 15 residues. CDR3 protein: CASSELAGGKNEQFF. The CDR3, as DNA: TGCGCCAGCAGTGAACTAGCGGGGGGGAAGAATGAGCAGTTCTTC.

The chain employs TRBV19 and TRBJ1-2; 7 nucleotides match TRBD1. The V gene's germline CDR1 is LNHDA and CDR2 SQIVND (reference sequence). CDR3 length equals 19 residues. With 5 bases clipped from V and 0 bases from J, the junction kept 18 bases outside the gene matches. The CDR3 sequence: CASSSHAATGTASNYGYTF. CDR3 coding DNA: TGTGCCAGTAGTTCACACGCCGCGACAGGGACAGCTTCTAACTATGGCTACACCTTC.

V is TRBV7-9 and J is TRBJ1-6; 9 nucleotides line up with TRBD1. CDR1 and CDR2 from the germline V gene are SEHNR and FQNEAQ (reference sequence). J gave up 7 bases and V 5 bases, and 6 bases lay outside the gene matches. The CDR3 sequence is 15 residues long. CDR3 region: CASSPRGQGNSPLHF. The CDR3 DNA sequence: TGTGCCAGCAGCCCACGGGGACAGGGCAATTCACCCCTCCACTTT.

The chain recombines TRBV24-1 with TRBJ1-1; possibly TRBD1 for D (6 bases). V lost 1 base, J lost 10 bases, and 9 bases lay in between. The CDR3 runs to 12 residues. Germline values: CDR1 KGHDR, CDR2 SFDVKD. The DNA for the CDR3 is TGTGCCACCAGTGATTTTTTGGGGGCAGCTTTCTTT. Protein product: CATSDFLGAAFF.

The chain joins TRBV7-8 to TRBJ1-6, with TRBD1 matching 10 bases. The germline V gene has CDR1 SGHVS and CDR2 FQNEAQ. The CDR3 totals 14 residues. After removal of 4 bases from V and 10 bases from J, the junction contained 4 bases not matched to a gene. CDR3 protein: CASSSGTGESPLHF. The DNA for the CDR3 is TGTGCCAGCAGCTCTGGGACAGGGGAATCACCCCTCCACTTT.

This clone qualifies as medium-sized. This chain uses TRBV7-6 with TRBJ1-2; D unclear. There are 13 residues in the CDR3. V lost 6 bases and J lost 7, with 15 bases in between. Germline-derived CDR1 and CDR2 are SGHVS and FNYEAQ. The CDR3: CASSPRREGGYTF. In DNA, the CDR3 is TGTGCCAGCAGTCCAAGACGGGAGGGTGGCTACACCTTC. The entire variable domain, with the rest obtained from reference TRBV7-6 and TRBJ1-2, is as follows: GAGVSQSPRYKVTKRGQDVALRCDPISGHVSLYWYRQALGQGPEFLTYFNYEAQQDKSGLPNDRFSAERPEGSISTLTIQRTEQRDSAMYRCASSPRREGGYTFGSGTRLTVV.

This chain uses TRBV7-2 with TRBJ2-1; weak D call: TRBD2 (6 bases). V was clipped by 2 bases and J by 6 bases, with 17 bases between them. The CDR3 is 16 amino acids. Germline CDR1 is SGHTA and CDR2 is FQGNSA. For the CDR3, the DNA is TGTGCCAGCAGCTTATTTCGGGGCGGGCGGGGCAATGAGCAGTTCTTC. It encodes CASSLFRGGRGNEQFF.